Listed below are T cell receptor beta chains from one sample, sequenced in a study of blood T cells in healthy people across ages. TCRdb independently ran MiXCR on the 5' RACE reads; one entry per CDR3 protein. Among 1.5 million to 2 million distinct CDR3 sequences listed, roughly a third were seen once. The sequenced sample was blood. The receptors here all came from a woman in her 30s in good health. Each CDR3 is given with its conserved first and last residue. The order of the fields is clone size, D gene, J gene, V gene, CDR3 DNA, CDR3 protein. The D gene is left open where the match is weak. Only part of the rows carry a size: once, few, many, or a class if the clone is expanded.

few | - | TRBJ2-1 | TRBV15 | TGTGCCACCAGCAGAGAGGCGGCGGCGGCCAATGAGCAGTTCTTC | CATSREAAAANEQFF
- | - | TRBJ1-2 | TRBV9 | TGTGCCAGCAGCCACAGTCAAGGGGGCTACACCTTC | CASSHSQGGYTF
few | - | TRBJ1-5 | TRBV4-1 | TGCGCCAGCAGCCAAGAGTCTCATAGCAATCAGCCCCAGCATTTT | CASSQESHSNQPQHF
many | - | TRBJ2-3 | TRBV7-6 | TGTGCCAGCAGCTTGTTGGGGGTGGATACGCAGTATTTT | CASSLLGVDTQYF
- | TRBD2 | TRBJ2-2 | TRBV7-9 | TGTGCCAGCAGCACGGGACTAGCGGGACTGAACACCGGGGAGCTGTTTTTT | CASSTGLAGLNTGELFF
- | - | TRBJ1-6 | TRBV28 | TGTGCCAGCAGTTTTAGCCGGACGCCCCTCCACTTT | CASSFSRTPLHF
- | - | TRBJ1-1 | TRBV6-1 | TGTGCCATCCCCGACAGGACGGGTGAAGCTTTCTTT | CAIPDRTGEAFF
- | - | TRBJ1-6 | TRBV18 | TGTGCCAGCTCACCTGAGACACGCTCACCCCTCCACTTT | CASSPETRSPLHF
few | TRBD2 | TRBJ2-3 | TRBV20-1 | TGCAGTGCTAGTCCAGGACTAGCGAAGGGAGATACGCAGTATTTT | CSASPGLAKGDTQYF
- | - | TRBJ2-7 | TRBV2 | TGTGCCAGCAGTCCTACAGACTCCCGCTACGAGCAGTACTTC | CASSPTDSRYEQYF
- | TRBD1 | TRBJ2-1 | TRBV5-6 | TGTGCCAGCAGCCCTAGAGGCGGGGTGACAGGGGGCTCCTACAATGAGCAGTTCTTC | CASSPRGGVTGGSYNEQFF
few | - | TRBJ2-5 | TRBV4-1 | TGCGCCAGCAGCCAAGGTTTGCGTGGGTGGGGACGGTCACAAGAGACCCAGTACTTC | CASSQGLRGWGRSQETQYF
- | TRBD1 | TRBJ1-2 | TRBV27 | TGTGCCAGCAGTTTATACGGACAGGGAGCCTATGGCTACACCTTC | CASSLYGQGAYGYTF
- | TRBD1 | TRBJ1-2 | TRBV12-3/TRBV12-4 | TGTGCCAGCTTGGGAAGTGGACAGGCAGTTAACTATGGCTACACCTTC | CASLGSGQAVNYGYTF
- | - | TRBJ2-1 | TRBV12-3/TRBV12-4 | TGTGCCAGCAACACGGCCCGGGACTTCTTCTACAATGAGCAGTTCTTC | CASNTARDFFYNEQFF
- | - | TRBJ2-1 | TRBV7-9 | TGTGCCAGCAGCTCGGTGGAGGGGGGCTGGGATGAGCAGTTCTTC | CASSSVEGGWDEQFF
- | TRBD2 | TRBJ2-7 | TRBV2 | TGTGCCGGCCGGAGGGAGGGCAGGAACGAGCAGTACTTC | CAGRREGRNEQYF
few | - | TRBJ1-6 | TRBV5-6 | TGTGCCAGCAGCCGCCAGGCAGGGGAGCCCCTCCACTTT | CASSRQAGEPLHF
- | TRBD1 | TRBJ2-7 | TRBV28 | TGTGCCAGCAGCTCCCTCTCACAGGGGATCTACGAGCAGTACTTC | CASSSLSQGIYEQYF
few | TRBD2 | TRBJ2-5 | TRBV5-1 | TGCGCCAGCAGCTTGAATAGCGGGGTATTGGAGACCCAGTACTTC | CASSLNSGVLETQYF
few | TRBD2 | TRBJ2-3 | TRBV24-1 | TGTGCCACCAGTGATCCTAGCGGAGGTGAAGATACGCAGTATTTT | CATSDPSGGEDTQYF
few | - | TRBJ2-3 | TRBV27 | TGTGCCAGCAGCGGGACCCGAAGCACAGATACGCAGTATTTT | CASSGTRSTDTQYF
- | - | TRBJ2-3 | TRBV5-1 | TGCGCCAGCAGCTTGGGCCTCGAGGGTCGCACTAGACTCACAGATACGCAGTATTTT | CASSLGLEGRTRLTDTQYF
- | - | TRBJ1-5 | TRBV10-3 | TGTGCCATCAGTGGTCAGAGACGGGGAACCAATCAGCCCCAGCATTTT | CAISGQRRGTNQPQHF
- | TRBD2 | TRBJ2-3 | TRBV6-1 | TGTGCAAAGACTAGCGGTAGCACAGATACGCAGTATTTT | CAKTSGSTDTQYF
- | - | TRBJ2-4 | TRBV11-2 | TGTGCCAGCAGCTCAATCCAGGGAGAACTAGCCAAAAACATTCAGTACTTC | CASSSIQGELAKNIQYF
- | TRBD1 | TRBJ1-2 | TRBV13 | TGTGCCAGCAGCCGAGGGGGCGGGGATGGCTACACCTTC | CASSRGGGDGYTF
- | TRBD1 | TRBJ2-1 | TRBV5-6 | TGTGCCAGCAGCCGCCTGACAGGGTTAATCTACAATGAGCAGTTCTTC | CASSRLTGLIYNEQFF
- | TRBD2 | TRBJ2-1 | TRBV27 | TGTGCCAGCAGTCCCCATAGCGGGGGGGTAAACAATGAGCAGTTCTTC | CASSPHSGGVNNEQFF
few | TRBD1 | TRBJ2-5 | TRBV4-2 | TGTGCCAGCAGCCCGAATACAGGGGGCGAGACCCAGTACTTC | CASSPNTGGETQYF
- | - | TRBJ2-7 | TRBV3-1 | TGTGCCAGCAGCCAATTCCTGTTGAAAGAGACCCGGTACTTC | CASSQFLLKETRYF
- | TRBD1 | TRBJ1-6 | TRBV30 | TGTGCCCGGAGTGTACCGGGACAGGCAAATTCACCCCTCCACTTT | CARSVPGQANSPLHF
- | - | TRBJ2-5 | TRBV7-2 | TGTGCCAGCAGCCCCGGGGCAGCCAAAGAGACCCAGTACTTC | CASSPGAAKETQYF
many | - | TRBJ2-6 | TRBV7-2 | TGTGCCAGCAGCTCGTCCCTTGGGGCCAACGTCCTGACTTTC | CASSSSLGANVLTF
- | - | TRBJ2-1 | TRBV5-1 | TGCGCCAGCAGCTTGGTAGATAGTCCAGGGGATGGTGAGCAGTTCTTC | CASSLVDSPGDGEQFF
once | TRBD1 | TRBJ1-5 | TRBV29-1 | TGCAGCGTACCCAACAGGGGGCAAAATCAGCCCCAGCATTTT | CSVPNRGQNQPQHF
- | - | TRBJ1-4 | TRBV4-1 | TGCGCCAGCAGCCCACGGACGGTGGGTATTAATGAAAAACTGTTTTTT | CASSPRTVGINEKLFF
few | - | TRBJ2-5 | TRBV7-2 | TGTGCCAGCAGCTTTGGAAGGGCCTGGGTCCCCCAAGAGACCCAGTACTTC | CASSFGRAWVPQETQYF
- | - | TRBJ1-6 | TRBV12-3/TRBV12-4 | TGTGCCAGCAGTTTAGGGCAGGCGGGGACACCCCTCCACTTT | CASSLGQAGTPLHF
few | TRBD1 | TRBJ2-7 | TRBV27 | TGTGCCAGCAGTTTCCGGACAGGGGGCGAGCAGTACTTC | CASSFRTGGEQYF
- | - | TRBJ1-5 | TRBV30 | TGTGCCTGGAGTGGGGGGGCACGACAGCCCCAGCATTTT | CAWSGGARQPQHF